This TCR beta chain was sequenced during a study of cytomegalovirus exposure and HLA in healthy donors. This clone appeared a single time. Its target is unknown. Overall study results and limits: A later analysis by the authors found several of the most significant clusters apparently linked to common viral pathogens.

In the PCR, 60 Vbeta and 13 Jbeta primers were used. Some clones are missing from TCRdb's copy, which holds only in-frame ones; the method was immunoSEQ multiplex PCR. This table has about 100,000 clones, 65% to 85% appearing once. The germline V gene has CDR1 LNHDA and CDR2 SQIVND (reference sequence). V was pared by 5 bases and J by 6 bases, with 7 bases of the junction left unmatched. This CDR3 is 14 amino acids long. The sequence was collected from a woman aged 60-75 years in good health and CMV-seropositive. The sequencing sample was made of PBMCs. This sequence joins TRBV19 and TRBJ2-7; 10 bases line up with TRBD2. CDR3 DNA sequence: TGTGCCAGTAGTGGGAGCGGGAGGGGGAGCGAGCAGTACTTC. The encoded protein is CASSGSGRGSEQYF.